What follows are 20 T cell receptor beta chains derived from one specimen sequenced in a study of response to subunit inactivated influenza vaccine. MiXCR, applied by TCRdb to the RT-PCR reads, yields one record per CDR3 protein. Of more than 250,000 distinct CDR3 sequences in the sample, 20% to 25% are singletons; the top ten hold about 9.4%. Sequenced here: PBMCs from blood, sampled about 19 months after vaccination. These receptors all stem from a man in his fifties or sixties who received an inactivated influenza vaccine.

This clonotype was found a few times. V gene TRBV5-4 combines with J gene TRBJ1-2; TRBD1 agrees at 7 bases. The CDR3 consists of 15 residues. Germline CDR1 is SGHNT and CDR2 is YYREEE (reference sequence). Trimming at V came to 4 bases and at J to 0 bases, leaving 6 bases not matched to a gene. CDR3 in amino acids: CASSGRTGTNYGYTF. Written as DNA, the CDR3 is TGTGCCAGCAGCGGTAGGACAGGTACTAACTATGGCTACACCTTC.

This clonotype was seen only a few times. The chain recombines TRBV12-3 or TRBV12-4 with TRBJ1-5; D is possibly TRBD1 (6 bases). Trimming removed 8 bases from V and 4 bases from J, with 9 bases in between. The CDR3 spans 12 residues. The CDR3 coding sequence is TGTGCCAGCGAAGGGGGTAATCAGCCCCAGCATTTT. It is translated as CASEGGNQPQHF.

The rearrangement uses TRBV29-1 and TRBJ2-2, with a weak D call TRBD1 (5 bases). The CDR3 runs 13 residues. From germline, CDR1 is SQVTM and CDR2 ANQGSEA. V was cut by 6 bases and J by 2 bases, with 10 bases left in between. The CDR3 region has the DNA TGCAGCGTAGATAGGGGAAACACCGGGGAGCTGTTTTTT. It yields the protein CSVDRGNTGELFF.

This clonotype was recorded at least ten times. The rearrangement joins TRBV6-5 to TRBJ1-6; TRBD1 might be the D (5 bases). V was pared by 0 bases and J by 5 bases, with 17 bases between. This CDR3 is built from 18 residues. The germline CDR1 and CDR2 sequences are MNHEY and SVGAGI. CDR3 coding DNA: TGTGCCAGCAGTTACTCGAGCCTCACAGGTCTAAATAATTCACCCCTCCACTTT. It specifies CASSYSSLTGLNNSPLHF.

This chain uses TRBV5-6 with TRBJ2-7, with D maybe TRBD2 (5 bases). The CDR3 loop spans 14 amino acids. Trimming removed 4 bases from V and 2 bases from J, with 13 bases in between. Looked up from germline, CDR1 is SGHDT and CDR2 is YYEEEE. CDR3 loop: CASSRLEVAYEQYF. The CDR3 DNA reads as TGTGCCAGCAGCCGTCTGGAGGTAGCCTACGAGCAGTACTTC.

The genes are TRBV9 and TRBJ2-3; the D is unclear. This CDR3 has 13 amino acids. The V end lost 3 bases, the J end lost 4 bases, and 9 bases lay between the germline ends. From germline, CDR1 is SGDLS and CDR2 YYNGEE. CDR3 in amino acids: CASSARPADTQYF. CDR3 sequence (DNA): TGTGCCAGCAGCGCGAGGCCCGCAGATACGCAGTATTTT.

This clonotype was counted ten times or more. The chain is built from TRBV12-3 or TRBV12-4 and TRBJ1-1; no reliable D call. This CDR3 spans 11 amino acids. Between the trimmed V and J ends, which lost 6 bases and 13 bases, there was a span of 15 bases. CDR3 loop: CASSHQATLFF. The CDR3 bases are TGTGCCAGCAGCCACCAGGCGACCCTTTTCTTT.

This rearrangement joins TRBV27 to TRBJ2-7; no clear D gene. The V end lost 3 bases, the J end lost 3 bases, and 9 bases lay between the germline ends. Germline V lookup: CDR1 MNHEY, CDR2 SMNVEV (reference sequence). This CDR3 region has 13 residues. Here the CDR3 reads CASSLGYHYEQYF. The CDR3 DNA reads TGTGCCAGCAGTTTGGGCTACCACTACGAGCAGTACTTC.

This clonotype turned up a few times. V is TRBV4-3 and J is TRBJ2-5; D is unclear. Per the germline V gene, CDR1 is LGHNA and CDR2 is YSLEER. V shed 1 base and J shed 1 base, with 4 bases lying between them. The CDR3 runs 13 residues. The CDR3 sequence is CASSQGFQETQYF. As DNA, the CDR3 is TGCGCCAGCAGCCAAGGGTTCCAAGAGACCCAGTACTTC.

V gene TRBV18 combines with J gene TRBJ2-7, with D possibly being TRBD1 (5 bases). Trimming cost V 1 base and J 3 bases, with 7 bases left between them. The germline V gene has CDR1 KGHSH and CDR2 LQKENI. The CDR3 loop spans 13 amino acids. The DNA of the CDR3 is TGTGCCAGCTCACCACGACAGAACTACGAGCAGTACTTC. Encoded protein: CASSPRQNYEQYF.

V is TRBV4-3 and J is TRBJ1-4, with a tentative D call TRBD1 (5 bases). V was shortened by 2 bases and J by 1 base, with 8 bases between the two germline ends. Germline V gene sequence: CDR1 LGHNA, CDR2 YSLEER. This CDR3 comprises 15 residues. The CDR3 sequence is CASSQNQGTNEKLFF. Here the CDR3 DNA reads TGCGCCAGCAGCCAAAATCAGGGAACTAATGAAAAACTGTTTTTT.

The V gene is TRBV7-2, the J gene TRBJ1-2; D ambiguous. V was trimmed by 1 base and J by 2 bases, leaving 5 bases between them. Germline assignment: CDR1 SGHTA and CDR2 FQGNSA. CDR3 length: 13 amino acids. CDR3 in DNA: TGTGCCAGCAGCTTAGAGGAAAACTATGGCTACACCTTC. Residues: CASSLEENYGYTF.

This clonotype showed up many times. One end of the junction does not line up with germline, which may come from a read error. The rearrangement joins TRBV12-3 or TRBV12-4 to TRBJ1-4, with D unresolved. The CDR3 is 13 residues long. The CDR3 sequence is CASSLATNEKLFF. DNA for the CDR3: TGTGCCAGCAGCTTAGCGACTAATGAAAAACTGTTTTTT.

The chain employs TRBV29-1 and TRBJ1-1; D not resolved. The CDR3 totals 11 residues. Germline V gene lookup returns CDR1 SQVTM and CDR2 ANQGSEA. The V and J ends lost 6 bases and 10 bases respectively, with 15 bases between them. CDR3 bases: TGCAGCGTGGATATAGGGTTCGGAGCTTTCTTT. This sequence encodes CSVDIGFGAFF.

The chain couples TRBV2 to TRBJ2-7; the match to TRBD1 covers 10 bases. The CDR3 sequence is 14 residues long. V shed 7 bases and J 5 bases; nucleotides not matched to a gene: 8. Germline V CDR1 and CDR2: SNHLY, FYNNEI. CDR3 bases: TGTGCCAGCAACTCCGGGACAGGGGCCCACGAGCAGTACTTC. Protein sequence: CASNSGTGAHEQYF.

CDR3: CASSQGQGGNEKLFF. For the CDR3, the DNA is TGCGCCAGCAGCCAGGGACAGGGAGGTAATGAAAAACTGTTTTTT. The V call is TRBV4-3, the J call TRBJ1-4; 9 bases fit TRBD1. Trimming took 3 bases from V and 4 from J; bases not matched to a gene: 3. The CDR3 runs 15 residues. Germline assignment: CDR1 LGHNA and CDR2 YSLEER.

This clonotype was seen just once. V usage is TRBV30 and J usage is TRBJ2-1; 10 bases line up with TRBD1. Germline V gene data show CDR1 as GTSNPN and CDR2 as SVGIG (reference sequence). J gave up 4 bases and V 2 bases, and 5 bases lay outside the gene matches. CDR3 size: 15 residues. In DNA, the CDR3 is TGTGCCTGGAGTCGGCCGGGACAGGGGTACAATGAGCAGTTCTTC. Translated, it gives CAWSRPGQGYNEQFF.

The chain's CDR3 is CASRPAGGSYNEQFF. In nucleotides, the CDR3 is TGCGCCAGCAGGCCAGCGGGAGGCTCCTACAATGAGCAGTTCTTC. The chain joins TRBV5-1 to TRBJ2-1; 9 nucleotides line up with TRBD2. There are 15 residues in the CDR3. With V trimmed by 5 bases and J by 0 bases, 3 bases remained unmatched. Looked up from germline, CDR1 is SGHRS and CDR2 is YFSETQ.

J is TRBJ2-1 and V is TRBV18; D is ambiguous. Germline V gene sequence: CDR1 KGHSH, CDR2 LQKENI. The CDR3 length is 13 residues. The V end lost 5 bases, the J end lost 6 bases, and 11 bases lay between the germline ends. The CDR3 coding sequence is TGTGCCAGCTCAGGAACCACGGGCAATGAGCAGTTCTTC. As protein: CASSGTTGNEQFF.

In its sample, this clonotype was seen a few times. J is TRBJ2-7 and V is TRBV5-1; possibly TRBD2 for D (5 bases). Deletions cut 8 bases from V and 5 bases from J, with 29 bases between. The CDR3 length is 17 residues. Germline V gives CDR1 SGHRS, CDR2 YFSETQ. The CDR3 protein is CASRPGSYLRNVDEQYF. The CDR3 coding sequence is TGCGCCAGTAGGCCGGGATCTTACCTGCGGAATGTGGACGAGCAGTACTTC.